The sequence of this T cell receptor beta chain was determined in a study of blood T cell repertoires in COVID-19 (dated by TCRdb to the early 2020s). The study in broad terms: Samples covering the acute and convalescent phases of COVID-19 were provided by collaborators in the United States, Italy and Spain. Where available, HLA class I and class II types were obtained from metadata supplied by the sample provider rather than from assay-based typing. Samples came from the ongoing ImmuneRACE study (first 160 participants) plus 1,254 subjects from 6 global collaborators. The material from the prospective study consisted of cDNA or gDNA derived from T cells, B-cell-depleted T cells, or PBMCs. Sample metadata almost always included a de-identified subject ID, COVID-19 status, age in years and sex. Deeply sampled blood TCRbeta repertoires from subjects exposed to, actively infected with, or recovered from COVID-19 were included in the dataset. A freely available public database, intended as a resource for researchers studying the immune response to SARS-CoV-2, is where the repertoires were released. Study-level results and caveats: The quantity of clinical and demographic metadata differed by source and by participant and was supplied without curation.

A note on this clone: No cognate antigen has been identified for it. No base quality values were provided; no much bigger clone lies one nucleotide off.

For CDR1 and CDR2, the germline V gene (reference sequence) lists LNHNV and YYDKDF. The CDR3, from cysteine to phenylalanine, totals 17 residues. CDR3 DNA only is kept here, 51 bases in frame from base 1. The junction shows trimming of 0 bases on V and 4 bases on J, and the gene matches do not reach 11 bases of it. Each collaborating institution followed its own protocols to collect whole blood in K2EDTA tubes. For TCRbeta analysis, collaborators shipped samples as frozen whole blood, isolated PBMCs, or DNA extracted from either of those sample types. TCRbeta CDR3 regions were amplified from genomic DNA by means of the immunoSEQ Assay, a bias-controlled multiplex PCR. In the paper's pipeline: The number of nucleated cells in each sample was estimated from the amplification of reference gene primers within the assay. To quantify the absolute abundance of each unique TCRbeta CDR3 rearrangement, sequence reads were collapsed and filtered. For each sample, productive Simpson clonality was calculated by taking the square root of Simpson's diversity index across productive rearrangements. Here the immuneACCESS table is served through TCRdb, limited to in-frame sequences with V and J called. Missing clones are a known gap in these copies; in checked studies unresolved V genes cover under half, and the rest lacks a known reason. V, J and clone size derive from that table, while D and trimming were established from the DNA sequence. The table for this sample lists 75,000 to 95,000 clones; under 90% of them were counted only once. The ten largest clones take up about 2.7% of the sample.

The TCR originated in a human donor in a cohort sampled during active COVID-19. The V gene is TRBV15 and the J gene is TRBJ2-7; 8 central nucleotides agree with TRBD2. The sample taken for sequencing was peripheral blood. The nucleotide sequence is given as TGTGCCACCAGCAGAGATCGAATCGGGGGGGGCAGGTACGAGCAGTACTTC. Translated, it gives CATSRDRIGGGRYEQYF.